This T cell receptor (beta chain) was observed in a study of OX40 agonist ivuxolimab in advanced cancers. About the research overall: Patients in the trial were receiving intravenous ivuxolimab every 2 weeks, at doses of 0.01 to 10 mg/kg.

Concerning this clone itself: Its specificity is unknown.

The V end was cut by 3 bases, the J end by 6 bases, with 14 bases between. In germline, CDR1 is MNHNS, CDR2 SASEGT. This CDR3 comprises 14 residues. This table comes from immunoSEQ multiplex PCR, and its TCRdb copy is limited to in-frame clones, with some not included. The table shows tens of thousands of clones, with 75% to 85% occurring only once. Study outcomes and limitations: Mean expanded clone counts were higher in CD8+ than CD4+ T cells. Compared with others, partial responders at 0.1-3.0 mg/kg displayed clonal expansion among the lowest.

The TCR comes from an adult with an advanced solid tumor such as melanoma, head and neck, liver or kidney cancer. J is TRBJ1-2 and V is TRBV6-1; unclear D gene. Here the sequenced sample was CD4+ or CD8+ T cells sorted from blood, taken in a trial of the OX40 agonist ivuxolimab. The CDR3 DNA reads as TGTGCCAGCAGTGAGTATTCAGCTTGGGATGGCTACACCTTC. Its protein is CASSEYSAWDGYTF.